This T cell receptor (beta chain) was obtained from a study of blood T cell repertoires in COVID-19. Original processing notes: Estimates of nucleated cell counts were drawn from the amplification of reference gene primers. Clones were sequenced by immunoSEQ multiplex PCR, and TCRdb holds only the in-frame ones, with some missing. Clonal size and the V and J genes are those of that table, whereas D and trimming came from the DNA. The table shows under 130,000 clones, with under 75% occurring only once. Germline V gene lookup returns CDR1 SGHDT and CDR2 YYEEEE. V lost 2 bases, J lost 4 bases, and 4 bases stayed unmatched. The CDR3 is 14 amino acids.

The TCR originated in a man older than 75 with acute or convalescent COVID-19. The chain links TRBV5-6 to TRBJ2-5; 8 bases fit TRBD1. The sample consisted of peripheral blood. This CDR3 reads CASSFRQGAETQYF. CDR3 sequence (DNA): TGTGCCAGCAGCTTCCGGCAGGGGGCAGAGACCCAGTACTTC. The full variable domain, its missing parts supplied by reference TRBV5-6 and TRBJ2-5, is DAGVTQSPTHLIKTRGQQVTLRCSPKSGHDTVSWYQQALGQGPQFIFQYYEEEERQRGNFPDRFSGHQFPNYSSELNVNALLLGDSALYLCASSFRQGAETQYFGPGTRLLVL.